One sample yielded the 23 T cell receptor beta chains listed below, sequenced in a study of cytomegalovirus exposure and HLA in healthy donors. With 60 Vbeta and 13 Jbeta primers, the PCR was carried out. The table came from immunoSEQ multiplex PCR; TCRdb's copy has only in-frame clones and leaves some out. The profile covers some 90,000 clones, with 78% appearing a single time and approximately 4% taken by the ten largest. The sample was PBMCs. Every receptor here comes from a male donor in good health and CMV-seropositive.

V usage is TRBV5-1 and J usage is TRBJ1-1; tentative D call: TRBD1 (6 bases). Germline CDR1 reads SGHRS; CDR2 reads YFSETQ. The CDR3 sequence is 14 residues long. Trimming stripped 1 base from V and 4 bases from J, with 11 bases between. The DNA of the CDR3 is TGCGCCAGCAGCTTGAACGGGGGGCGCACTGAAGCTTTCTTT. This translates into CASSLNGGRTEAFF. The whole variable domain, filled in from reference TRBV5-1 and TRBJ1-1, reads KAGVTQTPRYLIKTRGQQVTLSCSPISGHRSVSWYQQTPGQGLQFLFEYFSETQRNKGNFPGRFSGRQFSNSRSEMNVSTLELGDSALYLCASSLNGGRTEAFFGQGTRLTVV.

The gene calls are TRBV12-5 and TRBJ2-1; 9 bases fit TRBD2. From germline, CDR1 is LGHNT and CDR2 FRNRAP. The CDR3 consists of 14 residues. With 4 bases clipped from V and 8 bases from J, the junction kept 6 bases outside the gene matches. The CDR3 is CASGYGGRADEQFF. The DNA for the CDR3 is TGTGCTAGTGGTTACGGCGGGAGGGCCGATGAGCAGTTCTTC.

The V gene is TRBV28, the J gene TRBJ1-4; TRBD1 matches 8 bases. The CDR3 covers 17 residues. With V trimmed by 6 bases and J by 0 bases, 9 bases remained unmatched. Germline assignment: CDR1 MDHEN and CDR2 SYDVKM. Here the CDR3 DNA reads TGTGCCAGCAGAACGGACAGGGCAGTTGCAACTAATGAAAAACTGTTTTTT. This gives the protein CASRTDRAVATNEKLFF.

The DNA of the CDR3 is TGTGCCAGCAGCTTAGATCGATGGACTAGCGGGAAACGCACAGATACGCAGTATTTT. Translated: CASSLDRWTSGKRTDTQYF. The chain is built from TRBV11-2 and TRBJ2-3; 12 bases match TRBD2. The CDR3 runs 19 residues. Germline CDR1 and CDR2: SGHAT and FQNNGV. J gave up 1 base and V 0 bases, and 8 bases lay outside the gene matches.

CDR3 DNA: TGCGCCAGCAGCTTGAGGGACAGGGGGCTTGCGGAGACCCAGTACTTC. It specifies CASSLRDRGLAETQYF. The chain carries TRBV5-1 and TRBJ2-5; 12 nucleotides line up with TRBD1. The CDR3 runs to 16 residues. The trim removed 1 base at V and 5 bases at J, leaving 6 bases unmatched. The V gene's germline CDR1 is SGHRS and CDR2 YFSETQ.

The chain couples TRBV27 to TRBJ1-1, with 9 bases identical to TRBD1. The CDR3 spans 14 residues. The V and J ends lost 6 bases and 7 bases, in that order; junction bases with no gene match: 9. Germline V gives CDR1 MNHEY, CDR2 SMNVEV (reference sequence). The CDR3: CASSPGTGRFEAFF. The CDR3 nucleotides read TGTGCCAGCAGCCCCGGGACAGGGAGATTTGAAGCTTTCTTT.

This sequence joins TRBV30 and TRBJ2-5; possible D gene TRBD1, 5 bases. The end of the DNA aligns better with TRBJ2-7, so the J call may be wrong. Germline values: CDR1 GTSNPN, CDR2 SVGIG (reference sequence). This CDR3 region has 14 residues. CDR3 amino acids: CAWRKTGSTYEQYF. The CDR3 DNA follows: TGTGCCTGGAGAAAAACAGGCTCTACGTACGAGCAGTACTTC.

The CDR3 nucleotides read TGTGCCAGCAGTGAACTGAACGCGGGCTACGAGCAGTACTTC. This translates into CASSELNAGYEQYF. This rearrangement joins TRBV6-1 to TRBJ2-7, with D maybe TRBD2 (5 bases). The CDR3 has 14 amino acids. CDR1 is MNHNS and CDR2 is SASEGT in the germline V gene. V gave up 2 bases and J gave up 3 bases, with 11 bases separating them.

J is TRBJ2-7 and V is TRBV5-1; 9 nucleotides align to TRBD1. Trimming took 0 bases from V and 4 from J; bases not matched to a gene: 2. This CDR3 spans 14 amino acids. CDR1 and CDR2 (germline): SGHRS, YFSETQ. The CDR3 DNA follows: TGCGCCAGCAGCTTGGAGGACAGGGGATACGAGCAGTACTTC. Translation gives CASSLEDRGYEQYF.

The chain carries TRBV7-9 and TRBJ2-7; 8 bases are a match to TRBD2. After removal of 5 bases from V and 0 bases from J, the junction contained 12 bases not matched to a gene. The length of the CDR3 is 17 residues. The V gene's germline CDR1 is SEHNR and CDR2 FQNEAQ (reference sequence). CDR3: CASSPAFGGGISYEQYF. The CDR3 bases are TGTGCCAGCAGCCCGGCCTTCGGGGGGGGGATCTCCTACGAGCAGTACTTC.

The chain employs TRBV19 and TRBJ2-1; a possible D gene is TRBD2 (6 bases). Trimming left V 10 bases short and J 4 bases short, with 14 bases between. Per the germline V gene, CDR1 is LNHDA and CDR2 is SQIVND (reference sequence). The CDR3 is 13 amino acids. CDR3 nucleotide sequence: TGTGCCACACACGCCGGGACTTACAATGAGCAGTTCTTC. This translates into CATHAGTYNEQFF.

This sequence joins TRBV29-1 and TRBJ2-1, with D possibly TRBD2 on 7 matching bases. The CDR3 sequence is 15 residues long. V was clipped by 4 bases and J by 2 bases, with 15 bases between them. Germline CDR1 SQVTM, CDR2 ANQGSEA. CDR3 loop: CSVGGPGGTYNEQFF. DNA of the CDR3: TGCAGCGTTGGGGGGCCGGGGGGAACCTACAATGAGCAGTTCTTC.

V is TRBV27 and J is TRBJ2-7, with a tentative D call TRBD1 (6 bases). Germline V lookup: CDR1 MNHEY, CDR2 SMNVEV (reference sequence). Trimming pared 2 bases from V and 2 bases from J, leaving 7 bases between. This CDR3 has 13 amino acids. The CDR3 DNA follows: TGTGCCAGCAGTTTACAGGGGACCTACGAGCAGTACTTC. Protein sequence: CASSLQGTYEQYF.

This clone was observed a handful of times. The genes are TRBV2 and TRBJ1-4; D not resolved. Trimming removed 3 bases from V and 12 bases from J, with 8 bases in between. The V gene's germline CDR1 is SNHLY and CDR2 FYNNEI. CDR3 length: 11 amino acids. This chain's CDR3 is CASSDLVELFF. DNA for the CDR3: TGTGCCAGCAGTGATTTAGTCGAACTGTTTTTT.

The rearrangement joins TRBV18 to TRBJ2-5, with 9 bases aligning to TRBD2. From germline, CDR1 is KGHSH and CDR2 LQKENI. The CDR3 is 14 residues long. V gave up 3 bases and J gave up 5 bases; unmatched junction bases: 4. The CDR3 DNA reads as TGTGCCAGCTCACCGATAGCGGGAGAGGAGACCCAGTACTTC. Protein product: CASSPIAGEETQYF.

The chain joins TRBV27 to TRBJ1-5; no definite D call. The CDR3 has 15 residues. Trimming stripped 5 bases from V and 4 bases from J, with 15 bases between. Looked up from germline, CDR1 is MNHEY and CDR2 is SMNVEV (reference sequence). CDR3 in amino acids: CASSVNRGQNQPQHF. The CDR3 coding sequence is TGTGCCAGCAGTGTCAACCGGGGTCAAAATCAGCCCCAGCATTTT.

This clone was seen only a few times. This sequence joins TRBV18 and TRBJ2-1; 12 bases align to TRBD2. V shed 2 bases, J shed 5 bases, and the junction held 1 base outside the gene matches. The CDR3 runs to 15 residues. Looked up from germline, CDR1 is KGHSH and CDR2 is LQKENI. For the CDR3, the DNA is TGTGCCAGCTCACCAACTAGCGGGAGGAACAATGAGCAGTTCTTC. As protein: CASSPTSGRNNEQFF.

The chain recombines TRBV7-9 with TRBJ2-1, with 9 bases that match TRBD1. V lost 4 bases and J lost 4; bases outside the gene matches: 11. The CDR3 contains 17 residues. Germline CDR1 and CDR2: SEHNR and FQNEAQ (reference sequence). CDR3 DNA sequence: TGTGCCAGCAGCTCTAAGCTAGGACAGGGGAAATACAATGAGCAGTTCTTC. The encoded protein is CASSSKLGQGKYNEQFF.

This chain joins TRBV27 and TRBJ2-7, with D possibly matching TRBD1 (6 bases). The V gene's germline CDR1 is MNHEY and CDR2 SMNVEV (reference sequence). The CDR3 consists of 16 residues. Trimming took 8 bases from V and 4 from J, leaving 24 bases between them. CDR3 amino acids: CASLQGSGRQPYEQYF. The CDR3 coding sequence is TGTGCCAGCCTTCAGGGGTCGGGCAGACAGCCATACGAGCAGTACTTC.

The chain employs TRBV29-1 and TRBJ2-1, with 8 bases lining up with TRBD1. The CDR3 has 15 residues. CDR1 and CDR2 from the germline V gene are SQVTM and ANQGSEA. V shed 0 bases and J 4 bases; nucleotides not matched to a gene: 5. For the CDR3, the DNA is TGCAGCGTTGAAGATGCAGGGGGCCTGTACAATGAGCAGTTCTTC. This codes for CSVEDAGGLYNEQFF.

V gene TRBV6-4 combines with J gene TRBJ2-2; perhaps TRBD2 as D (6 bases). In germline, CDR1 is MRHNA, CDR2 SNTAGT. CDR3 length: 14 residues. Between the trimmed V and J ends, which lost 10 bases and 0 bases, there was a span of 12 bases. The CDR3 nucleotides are TGTGCCACCCAACGGGAGACGAACACCGGGGAGCTGTTTTTT. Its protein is CATQRETNTGELFF.

The CDR3 sequence: CAGGDYGYTF. Here the CDR3 DNA reads TGTGCCGGAGGCGACTATGGCTACACCTTC. The V and J genes are TRBV30 and TRBJ1-2; D gene uncertain. Trimming stripped 8 bases from V and 3 bases from J, with 7 bases between. The CDR3 loop spans 10 amino acids. CDR1 is GTSNPN and CDR2 is SVGIG in the germline V gene (reference sequence). Looking up the rest from reference TRBV30 and TRBJ1-2 gives the full variable domain: SQTIHQWPATLVQPVGSPLSLECTVEGTSNPNLYWYRQAAGRGLQLLFYSVGIGQISSEVPQNLSASRPQDRQFILSSKKLLLSDSGFYLCAGGDYGYTFGSGTRLTVV.

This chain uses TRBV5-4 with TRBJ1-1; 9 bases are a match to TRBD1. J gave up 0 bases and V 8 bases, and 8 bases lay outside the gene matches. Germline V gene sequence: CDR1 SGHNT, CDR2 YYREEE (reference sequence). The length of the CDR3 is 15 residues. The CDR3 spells CASISGQGLNTEAFF. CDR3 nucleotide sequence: TGTGCCAGTATCTCGGGACAGGGCTTGAACACTGAAGCTTTCTTT.